A selection of T cell receptor beta chains follows, all from one sample in a study of OX40 agonist ivuxolimab in advanced cancers. TCRdb's copy holds only in-frame clones and misses some; the assay was immunoSEQ multiplex PCR. Among more than 50,000 clones listed, roughly 92% were seen once. The starting material was CD4+ or CD8+ T cells sorted from blood, obtained in a trial of the OX40 agonist ivuxolimab. The receptors here all came from an adult with an advanced solid tumor such as melanoma, head and neck, liver or kidney cancer. Both conserved end residues are part of each CDR3. A D gene is named only where the DNA matches it firmly.

TRBD1,TRBV6-5,CASSPDRYEQYF
.,TRBV5-1,CASSWGPNTEAFF
.,TRBV18,CASSPPGGANVLTF
.,TRBV30,CAWSGAEQETQYF
TRBD2,TRBV15,CATSITGGYNEQFF
TRBD1,TRBV27,CASSQGTVNTEAFF
.,TRBV27,CASSLSAERSQEQYF
.,TRBV5-1,CASSFNEKLFF
TRBD1,TRBV7-6,CASSPTGENYGYTF
.,TRBV28,CATADDLRPQETQYF
TRBD2,TRBV9,CASSVVPGLADTQYF
TRBD2,TRBV10-3,CAISDALSLAGGSYEQYF
.,TRBV13,CASSHGRGSGAGELFF
.,TRBV27,CASSSEPGPPYEQYF
.,TRBV28,CASSLYEEGYEQYF
.,TRBV27,CASSFKAASYEQYF
.,TRBV6-5,CASSRDPDTEAFF
TRBD1,TRBV11-2,CASSLEHRGDNSPLHF
.,TRBV7-9,CASSQGSDTLKDEQYF
.,TRBV19,CASVPTVSNQPQHF
TRBD1,TRBV30,CAWSVPGGIGNTIYF
.,TRBV27,CASSQGPPYNEQFF
.,TRBV6-4,CASRTANNEQFF
.,TRBV6-5,CASSYSDEQYF
.,TRBV27,CASRDGQISNQPQHF
.,TRBV5-4,CASSSNTEAFF
.,TRBV11-2,CASSIPGLAGELFF
.,TRBV27,CASSLGVGETQYF
.,TRBV10-1,CASSERGFGETQYF
.,TRBV10-3,CAISAFRRVRTEAFF
.,TRBV7-9,CASSLHYEQYF
.,TRBV5-6,CASSLMDSFNIQYF
TRBD1,TRBV27,CASTPTGGSVEQYF
.,TRBV4-3,CASSQEGEQFF
.,TRBV5-1,CASTDWTVDNEQFF